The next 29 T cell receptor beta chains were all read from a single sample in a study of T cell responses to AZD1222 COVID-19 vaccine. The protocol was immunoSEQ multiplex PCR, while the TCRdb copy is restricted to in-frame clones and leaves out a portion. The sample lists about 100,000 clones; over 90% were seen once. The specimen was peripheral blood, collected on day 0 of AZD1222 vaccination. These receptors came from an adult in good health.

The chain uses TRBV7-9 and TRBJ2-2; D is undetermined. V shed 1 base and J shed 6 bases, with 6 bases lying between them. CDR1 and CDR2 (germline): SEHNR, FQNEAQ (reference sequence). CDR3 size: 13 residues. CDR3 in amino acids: CASSLDRAGELFF. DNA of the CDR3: TGTGCCAGCAGCTTAGACCGGGCCGGGGAGCTGTTTTTT.

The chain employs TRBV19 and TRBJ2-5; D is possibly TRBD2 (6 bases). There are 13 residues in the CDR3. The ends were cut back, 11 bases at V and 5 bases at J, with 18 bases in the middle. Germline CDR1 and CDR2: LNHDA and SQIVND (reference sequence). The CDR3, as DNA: TGTGCCTCAAGTGTAGGCGGGACCGAGACCCAGTACTTC. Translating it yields CASSVGGTETQYF.

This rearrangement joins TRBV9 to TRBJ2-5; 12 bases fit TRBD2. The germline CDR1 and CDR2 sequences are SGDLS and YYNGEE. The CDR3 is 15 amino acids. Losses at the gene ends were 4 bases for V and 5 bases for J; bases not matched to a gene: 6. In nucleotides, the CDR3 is TGTGCCAGCAGCTTCTCGACTAGCGGGAGTGAGACCCAGTACTTC. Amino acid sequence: CASSFSTSGSETQYF.

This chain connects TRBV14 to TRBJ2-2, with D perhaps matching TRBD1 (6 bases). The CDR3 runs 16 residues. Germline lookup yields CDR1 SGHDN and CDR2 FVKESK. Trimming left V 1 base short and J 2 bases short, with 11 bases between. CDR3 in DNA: TGTGCCAGCAGCCAAGTTCACAGGGTAAACACCGGGGAGCTGTTTTTT. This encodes CASSQVHRVNTGELFF.

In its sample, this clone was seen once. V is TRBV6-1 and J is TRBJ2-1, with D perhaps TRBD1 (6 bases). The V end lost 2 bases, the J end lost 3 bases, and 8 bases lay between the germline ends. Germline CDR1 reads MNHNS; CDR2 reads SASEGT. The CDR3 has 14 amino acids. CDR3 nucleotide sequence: TGTGCCAGCAGTGAAAAGGGGGACTACAATGAGCAGTTCTTC. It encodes CASSEKGDYNEQFF.

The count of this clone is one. CDR3 bases: TGCGCCAGCAGCAAAGACGATACGCAGTATTTT. Translating gives CASSKDDTQYF. The V gene is TRBV5-1, the J gene TRBJ2-3; D gene unclear. The germline gives CDR1 SGHRS, CDR2 YFSETQ. V was cut by 4 bases and J by 6 bases, with 6 bases left in between. CDR3 length: 11 residues.

CDR3 in DNA: TGTGCCACCAGACTAGCGGGAGGCAACGAGCAGTACTTC. It encodes CATRLAGGNEQYF. The V and J genes are TRBV12-3 or TRBV12-4 and TRBJ2-7; 13 positions match TRBD2. After removal of 10 bases from V and 5 bases from J, the junction contained 5 bases not matched to a gene. This CDR3 comprises 13 residues.

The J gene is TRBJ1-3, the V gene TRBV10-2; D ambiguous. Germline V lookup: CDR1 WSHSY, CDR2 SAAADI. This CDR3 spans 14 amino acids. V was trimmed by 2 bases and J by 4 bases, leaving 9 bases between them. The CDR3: CASSEQESGNTIYF. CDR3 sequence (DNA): TGCGCCAGCAGTGAGCAGGAATCCGGAAACACCATATATTTT.

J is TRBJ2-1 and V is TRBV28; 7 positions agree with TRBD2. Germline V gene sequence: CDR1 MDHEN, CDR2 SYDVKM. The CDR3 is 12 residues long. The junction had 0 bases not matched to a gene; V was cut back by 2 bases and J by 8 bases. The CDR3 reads CASSLAGDEQFF. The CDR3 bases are TGTGCCAGCAGTTTAGCGGGAGATGAGCAGTTCTTC.

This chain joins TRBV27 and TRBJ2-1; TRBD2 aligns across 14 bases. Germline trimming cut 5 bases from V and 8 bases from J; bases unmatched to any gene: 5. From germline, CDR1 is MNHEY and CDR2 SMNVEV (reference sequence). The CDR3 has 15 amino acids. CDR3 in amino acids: CASSPGTSGSYEQFF. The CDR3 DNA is TGTGCCAGCAGTCCGGGGACTAGCGGGAGTTATGAGCAGTTCTTC.

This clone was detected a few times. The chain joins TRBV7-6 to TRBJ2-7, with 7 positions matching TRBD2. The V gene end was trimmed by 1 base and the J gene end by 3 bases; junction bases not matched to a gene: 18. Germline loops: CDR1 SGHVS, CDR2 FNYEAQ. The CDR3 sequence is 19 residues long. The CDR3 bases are TGTGCCAGCAGCTTAGAGCCCCGGGGGGTTACGTCGGGAAGCTACGAGCAGTACTTC. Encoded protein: CASSLEPRGVTSGSYEQYF.

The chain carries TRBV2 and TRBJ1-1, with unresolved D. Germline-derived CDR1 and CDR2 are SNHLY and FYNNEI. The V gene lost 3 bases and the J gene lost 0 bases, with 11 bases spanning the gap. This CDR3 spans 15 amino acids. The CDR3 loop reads CASSDPQAMNTEAFF. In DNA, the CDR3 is TGTGCCAGCAGTGATCCCCAGGCAATGAACACTGAAGCTTTCTTT.

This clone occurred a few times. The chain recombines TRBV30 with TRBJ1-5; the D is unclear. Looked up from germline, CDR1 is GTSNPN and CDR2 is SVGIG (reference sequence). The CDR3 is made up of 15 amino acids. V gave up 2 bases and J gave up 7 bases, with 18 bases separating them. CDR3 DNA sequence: TGTGCCTGGAGTACTGTAGGCAGGAATTCCCAGCCCCAGCATTTT. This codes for CAWSTVGRNSQPQHF.

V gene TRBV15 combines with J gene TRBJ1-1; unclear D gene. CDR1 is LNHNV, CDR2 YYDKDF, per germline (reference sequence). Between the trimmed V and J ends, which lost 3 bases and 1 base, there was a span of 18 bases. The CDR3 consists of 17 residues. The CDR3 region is CATSRARLGLGNTEAFF. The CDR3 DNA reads TGTGCCACCAGCAGGGCACGTTTGGGTTTGGGGAACACTGAAGCTTTCTTT. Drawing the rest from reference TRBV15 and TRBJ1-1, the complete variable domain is DAMVIQNPRYQVTQFGKPVTLSCSQTLNHNVMYWYQQKSSQAPKLLFHYYDKDFNNEADTPDNFQSRRPNTSFCFLDIRSPGLGDTAMYLCATSRARLGLGNTEAFFGQGTRLTVV.

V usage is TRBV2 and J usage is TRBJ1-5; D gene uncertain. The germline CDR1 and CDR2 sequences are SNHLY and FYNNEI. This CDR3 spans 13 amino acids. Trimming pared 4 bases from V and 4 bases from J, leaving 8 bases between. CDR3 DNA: TGTGCCAGCAGTGTTAGTGGTAATCAGCCCCAGCATTTT. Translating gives CASSVSGNQPQHF.

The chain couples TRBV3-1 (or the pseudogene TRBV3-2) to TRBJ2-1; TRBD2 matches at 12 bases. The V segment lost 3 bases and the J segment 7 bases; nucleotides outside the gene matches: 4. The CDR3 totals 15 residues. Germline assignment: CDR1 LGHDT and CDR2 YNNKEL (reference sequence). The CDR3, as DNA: TGTGCCAGCAGCCACCTAGCGGGAGGGCAGAATGAGCAGTTCTTC. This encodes CASSHLAGGQNEQFF.

The CDR3 sequence is CASSVGTNTGELFF. The CDR3 DNA reads TGTGCCAGCAGCGTAGGGACGAACACCGGGGAGCTGTTTTTT. The chain joins TRBV9 to TRBJ2-2; D unresolved. The CDR3 is made up of 14 amino acids. V was pared by 0 bases and J by 0 bases, with 3 bases between. Germline values: CDR1 SGDLS, CDR2 YYNGEE.

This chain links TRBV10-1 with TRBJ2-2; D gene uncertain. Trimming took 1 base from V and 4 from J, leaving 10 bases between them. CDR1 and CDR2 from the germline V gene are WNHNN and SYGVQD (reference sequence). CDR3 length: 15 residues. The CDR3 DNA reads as TGCGCCAGCAGTGAGTGGGTGGGCCCCACCGGGGAGCTGTTTTTT. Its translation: CASSEWVGPTGELFF.

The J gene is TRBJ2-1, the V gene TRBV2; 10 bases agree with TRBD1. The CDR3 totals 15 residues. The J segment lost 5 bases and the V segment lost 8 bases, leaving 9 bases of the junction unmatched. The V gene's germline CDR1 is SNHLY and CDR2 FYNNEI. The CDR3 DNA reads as TGTGCCAGCCGACGCCGGGACAGGGGTGACAATGAGCAGTTCTTC. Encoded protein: CASRRRDRGDNEQFF.

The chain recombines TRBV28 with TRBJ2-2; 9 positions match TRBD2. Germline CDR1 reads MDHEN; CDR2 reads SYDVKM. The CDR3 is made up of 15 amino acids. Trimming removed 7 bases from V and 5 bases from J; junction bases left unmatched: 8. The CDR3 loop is CASKLAGEETGELFF. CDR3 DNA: TGTGCCAGCAAATTAGCGGGAGAGGAAACCGGGGAGCTGTTTTTT.

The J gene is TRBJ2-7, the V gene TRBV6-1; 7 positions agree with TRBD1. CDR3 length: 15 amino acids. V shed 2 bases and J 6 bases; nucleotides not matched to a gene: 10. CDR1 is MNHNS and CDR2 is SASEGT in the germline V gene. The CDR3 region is CASSEWGTDSREQYF. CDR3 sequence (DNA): TGTGCCAGCAGTGAATGGGGGACAGATTCTCGCGAGCAGTACTTC.

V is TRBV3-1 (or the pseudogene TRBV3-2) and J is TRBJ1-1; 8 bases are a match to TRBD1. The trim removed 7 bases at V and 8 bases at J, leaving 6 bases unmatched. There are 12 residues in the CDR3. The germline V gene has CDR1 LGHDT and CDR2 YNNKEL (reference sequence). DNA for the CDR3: TGTGCCAGCAAGCAGGGGGCGGGAGAAGCTTTCTTT. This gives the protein CASKQGAGEAFF.

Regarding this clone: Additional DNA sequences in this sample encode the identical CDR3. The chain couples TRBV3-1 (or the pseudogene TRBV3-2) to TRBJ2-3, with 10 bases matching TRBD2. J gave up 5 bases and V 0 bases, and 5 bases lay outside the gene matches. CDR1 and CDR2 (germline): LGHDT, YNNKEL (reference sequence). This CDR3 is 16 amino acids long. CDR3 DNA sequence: TGTGCCAGCAGCCAAGAGCTAGCGGGAGTGGGAGATACGCAGTATTTT. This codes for CASSQELAGVGDTQYF.

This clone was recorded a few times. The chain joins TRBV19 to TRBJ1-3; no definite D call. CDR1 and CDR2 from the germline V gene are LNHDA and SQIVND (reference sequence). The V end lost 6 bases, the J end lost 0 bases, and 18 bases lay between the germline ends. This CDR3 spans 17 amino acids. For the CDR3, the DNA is TGTGCCAGTAGCACACAGACTCCGGCTACCTCTGGAAACACCATATATTTT. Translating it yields CASSTQTPATSGNTIYF.

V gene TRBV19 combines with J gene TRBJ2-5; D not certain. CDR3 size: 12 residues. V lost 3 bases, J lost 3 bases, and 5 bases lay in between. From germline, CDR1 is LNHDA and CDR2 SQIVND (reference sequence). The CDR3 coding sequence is TGTGCCAGTAGTATGCCCGAAGAGACCCAGTACTTC. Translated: CASSMPEETQYF.

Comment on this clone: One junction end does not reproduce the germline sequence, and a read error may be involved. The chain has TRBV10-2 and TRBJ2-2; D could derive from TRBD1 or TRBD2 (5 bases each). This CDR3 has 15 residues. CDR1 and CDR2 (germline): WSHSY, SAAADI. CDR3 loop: CASCDGTDNTGELFF. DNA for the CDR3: TGCGCCAGCTGTGACGGGACGGACAACACCGGGGAGCTGTTTTTT.

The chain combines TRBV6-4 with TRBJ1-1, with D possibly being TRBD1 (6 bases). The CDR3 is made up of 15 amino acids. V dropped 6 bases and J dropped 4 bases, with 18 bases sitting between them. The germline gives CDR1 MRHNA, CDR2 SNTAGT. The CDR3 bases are TGTGCCAGCAGCCTCTACGGGGGCTCGGGCACTGAAGCTTTCTTT. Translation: CASSLYGGSGTEAFF.

CDR3 bases: TGTGCCACCAGTGACCTGACTAGCGGGAAAGAGACCCAGTACTTC. Amino acid sequence: CATSDLTSGKETQYF. The genes are TRBV24-1 and TRBJ2-5; TRBD2 agrees at 11 bases. The CDR3 is 15 amino acids. CDR1 KGHDR and CDR2 SFDVKD come from the germline V gene. J was trimmed by 3 bases and V by 4 bases; bases with no gene match: 3.

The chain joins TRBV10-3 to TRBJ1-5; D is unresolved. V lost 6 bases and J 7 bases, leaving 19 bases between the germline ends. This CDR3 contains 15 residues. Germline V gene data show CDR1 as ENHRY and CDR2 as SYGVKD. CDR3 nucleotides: TGTGCCATCAGCCCGGATAGGGATTTAGGGCAGCCCCAGCATTTT. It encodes CAISPDRDLGQPQHF.